The entry below describes one T cell receptor beta chain. Antigen unknown. With V trimmed by 1 base and J by 1 base, 6 bases remained unmatched. Looked up from germline, CDR1 is MGHRA and CDR2 is YSYEKL. The CDR3 is made up of 17 amino acids. 60 Vbeta and 13 Jbeta primers were used in PCR. This table comes from immunoSEQ multiplex PCR, and its TCRdb copy is limited to in-frame clones, with some not included. This sample yields almost 200,000 clones, of which around 79% are seen a single time; more than 0.35% belongs to the top ten. This record belongs to a study of cytomegalovirus exposure and HLA in healthy donors. Study-wide background: Assignment to the Caucasian-associated ancestry cluster applied to around 76% of the approximately 390 genotyped donors. Study outcomes and limitations: TCR beta V- and J-gene trimming was later associated with a missense DCLRE1C variant. Sequencing depth across donors, presence/absence analyses assumed, was roughly uniform.

The source material was PBMCs. The chain links TRBV4-1 to TRBJ2-1; 8 nucleotides align to TRBD2. The clonotype originates from a male donor in good health and CMV-seropositive. The CDR3 spells CASSQGPLAGSYNEQFF. The CDR3 DNA reads TGCGCCAGCAGCCAAGGGCCCTTAGCGGGGTCCTACAATGAGCAGTTCTTC.